This T cell receptor (beta chain) was profiled in a study of metastatic and nonmetastatic thyroid tumors. Study in general: Repertoire comparisons spanned blood and tumor or nodule tissue from malignant and benign thyroid patients. Study-wide points: Across blood and tumor, TCR beta diversity in malignant thyroid tumors was reportedly significantly higher than in benign nodules.

Germline V CDR1 and CDR2: MDHEN, SYDVKM. Deletions cut 3 bases from V and 0 bases from J, with 3 bases between. CDR3 length: 13 residues. Patients underwent thyroid surgery, and none had received any treatment before it. As for this clone: Its target is unknown.

Per the original data handling: Clinicopathological groups of papillary thyroid cancer showed CDR3 differences that were used to build a distant-metastasis classifier. TCRdb recomputed clones from the PCR reads via MiXCR. These V and J calls derive from TCRdb rather than the authors' analysis. The sample yields 35,000 to 50,000 clones, about 4% seen once. The gene calls are TRBV28 and TRBJ1-3; D ambiguous. The sample comprised blood. The receptor comes from a female donor with papillary thyroid cancer or a benign thyroid nodule (not recorded which). Some clones in this sample may be carry-over from other donors' samples. CDR3 sequence: CASSFSSGNTIYF. The CDR3 region has the DNA TGTGCCAGCAGTTTCAGCTCTGGAAACACCATATATTTT.